Shown below are 21 T cell receptor beta chains from a single sample sequenced in a study of CD4 T cell repertoires in COVID-19. TCRdb's copy holds only in-frame clones and misses some; the assay was immunoSEQ multiplex PCR. This sample has thousands of clones, with approximately 80% found just once. Sequencing was done directly on freshly isolated, uncultured memory T cells. Sequencing was performed on effector memory CD4+ T cells from blood, taken before the COVID-19 pandemic. Source of these receptors: a human donor who had COVID-19.

The chain recombines TRBV6-1 with TRBJ1-3; TRBD1 matches 8 bases. Germline lookup yields CDR1 MNHNS and CDR2 SASEGT. J lost 3 bases, V lost 2 bases, and 3 bases had no gene match. The CDR3 covers 15 residues. CDR3 protein: CASSEQGARGNTIYF. The CDR3 DNA follows: TGTGCCAGCAGTGAACAGGGGGCGCGTGGAAACACCATATATTTT.

The rearrangement uses TRBV5-1 and TRBJ1-2; perhaps TRBD1 as D (6 bases). Looked up from germline, CDR1 is SGHRS and CDR2 is YFSETQ. There are 15 residues in the CDR3. The germline V and J ends were trimmed by 2 bases and 0 bases, with 11 bases remaining between them. CDR3 nucleotide sequence: TGCGCCAGCAGCTTTTCAGGGGAGCCTAACTATGGCTACACCTTC. Its protein product is CASSFSGEPNYGYTF.

The rearrangement links TRBV30 to TRBJ2-1; 15 nucleotides agree with TRBD2. V trimming: 6 bases; J trimming: 7 bases; junction bases outside the gene matches: 7. Per the germline V gene, CDR1 is GTSNPN and CDR2 is SVGIG (reference sequence). The CDR3 runs to 15 residues. The CDR3 here is CACHGLAGGVNEQFF. In nucleotides, the CDR3 is TGTGCCTGCCACGGACTAGCGGGAGGGGTGAATGAGCAGTTCTTC. The full variable domain, with the rest looked up from reference TRBV30 and TRBJ2-1, is SQTIHQWPATLVQPVGSPLSLECTVEGTSNPNLYWYRQAAGRGLQLLFYSVGIGQISSEVPQNLSASRPQDRQFILSSKKLLLSDSGFYLCACHGLAGGVNEQFFGPGTRLTVL.

The chain carries TRBV5-4 and TRBJ2-7, with 12 positions matching TRBD2. Germline V gene lookup returns CDR1 SGHNT and CDR2 YYREEE (reference sequence). CDR3 size: 16 residues. With V trimmed by 3 bases and J by 5 bases, 9 bases remained unmatched. The CDR3 bases are TGTGCCAGCAGCTCCACTGGACTAGCGGGAACCCACGAGCAGTACTTC. As protein: CASSSTGLAGTHEQYF.

This sequence joins TRBV7-9 and TRBJ1-1; no reliable D call. The CDR3 runs 13 residues. Per the germline V gene, CDR1 is SEHNR and CDR2 is FQNEAQ (reference sequence). With 2 bases removed from V and 1 base from J, the gap between germline ends came to 5 bases. CDR3 protein: CASSLLSNTEAFF. Written as DNA, the CDR3 is TGTGCCAGCAGCTTACTCTCGAACACTGAAGCTTTCTTT.

This clone came up a few times. The chain couples TRBV19 to TRBJ1-1, with a possible D match to TRBD1 (5 bases). CDR1 LNHDA and CDR2 SQIVND come from the germline V gene (reference sequence). With 3 bases removed from V and 0 bases from J, the gap between germline ends came to 8 bases. The CDR3 spans 14 residues. In nucleotides, the CDR3 is TGTGCCAGTAGTATGCCAGGGCTGAACACTGAAGCTTTCTTT. It translates to CASSMPGLNTEAFF.

The J gene is TRBJ2-7, the V gene TRBV6-1; 10 nucleotides line up with TRBD1. CDR1 MNHNS and CDR2 SASEGT come from the germline V gene. This CDR3 comprises 13 residues. J gave up 11 bases and V 5 bases, and 9 bases lay outside the gene matches. The CDR3 loop is CASSPGQGTGEYF. In nucleotides, the CDR3 is TGTGCCAGCAGTCCGGGACAGGGGACGGGGGAGTACTTC.

This rearrangement joins TRBV10-3 to TRBJ2-7; D may be TRBD1 (5 bases). The CDR3 contains 15 residues. The V end was cut by 4 bases, the J end by 4 bases, with 17 bases between. From germline, CDR1 is ENHRY and CDR2 SYGVKD. DNA for the CDR3: TGTGCCATCAGTGCGCTGAGGCAGGGCACTTACGAGCAGTACTTC. Amino acids: CAISALRQGTYEQYF.

The CDR3 DNA sequence: TGTGCCAGCAGCTTAGACTCGGGGAGGGGCTATGGCTACACCTTC. Translation gives CASSLDSGRGYGYTF. V usage is TRBV7-2 and J usage is TRBJ1-2; possible D gene TRBD1, 5 bases. V lost 1 base and J lost 4, with 13 bases in between. Germline-derived CDR1 and CDR2 are SGHTA and FQGNSA. The CDR3 contains 15 residues.

In its sample, this clone was seen once. The rearrangement links TRBV6-6 to TRBJ1-3; D may be TRBD1 (6 bases). This CDR3 has 15 residues. Germline lookup yields CDR1 MNHNY and CDR2 SVGAGI (reference sequence). Trimming shortened V by 4 bases and J by 1 base, and 11 bases separated the two germline ends. The CDR3 here is CASSLEQGSGNTIYF. CDR3 DNA sequence: TGTGCCAGCAGTTTGGAACAGGGATCTGGAAACACCATATATTTT.

This clone was counted between two and nine times. V gene TRBV5-1 combines with J gene TRBJ1-1; D gene ambiguous. V dropped 0 bases and J dropped 3 bases, with 6 bases sitting between them. Germline CDR1 reads SGHRS; CDR2 reads YFSETQ. CDR3 length equals 13 residues. CDR3 sequence reads: CASSLVGDTEAFF. CDR3 DNA sequence: TGCGCCAGCAGCTTGGTCGGGGACACTGAAGCTTTCTTT.

The rearrangement joins TRBV5-5 to TRBJ2-3; TRBD2 aligns across 14 bases. This CDR3 has 18 amino acids. The ends lost 0 bases at V and 6 bases at J; junction bases unmatched: 9. Germline values: CDR1 SGHKS, CDR2 YYEKEE (reference sequence). This CDR3 is CASSLARLAGGSADTQYF. The CDR3 nucleotides read TGTGCCAGCAGCTTGGCTAGACTAGCGGGGGGGTCAGCGGATACGCAGTATTTT.

This clone is medium-sized within its sample. This chain joins TRBV5-1 and TRBJ2-3; the match to TRBD1 covers 9 bases. J was trimmed by 4 bases and V by 6 bases; bases with no gene match: 6. Germline CDR1 reads SGHRS; CDR2 reads YFSETQ. The CDR3 runs 14 residues. CDR3 in DNA: TGCGCCAGCACGACAGGGGGACCCCCAGATACGCAGTATTTT. It translates to CASTTGGPPDTQYF.

The chain links TRBV18 to TRBJ2-7; 11 bases agree with TRBD2. Germline CDR1 is KGHSH and CDR2 is LQKENI. The CDR3 is 16 amino acids. The junction had 4 bases not matched to a gene; V was cut back by 0 bases and J by 3 bases. The CDR3 coding sequence is TGTGCCAGCTCACCACCTTTAGCGGGAGGGAGCTACGAGCAGTACTTC. Amino acids: CASSPPLAGGSYEQYF.

The gene calls are TRBV2 and TRBJ2-1; tentative D call: TRBD1 (6 bases). V lost 6 bases and J 6 bases, leaving 12 bases between the germline ends. This CDR3 is 13 amino acids long. Germline lookup yields CDR1 SNHLY and CDR2 FYNNEI. The CDR3 DNA reads TGTGCCAGCAGACGGGACATCCTCAATGAGCAGTTCTTC. Encoded protein: CASRRDILNEQFF.

The chain uses TRBV7-9 and TRBJ1-1; no reliable D call. The CDR3 consists of 15 residues. Trimming shortened V by 5 bases and J by 4 bases, and 17 bases separated the two germline ends. Germline V gene data show CDR1 as SEHNR and CDR2 as FQNEAQ (reference sequence). The CDR3 sequence: CASSPGGGRFTEAFF. The CDR3 nucleotides are TGTGCCAGCAGCCCGGGTGGAGGGAGGTTCACTGAAGCTTTCTTT.

In its sample, this clone was seen once. V usage is TRBV18 and J usage is TRBJ1-6; TRBD1 matches 7 bases. Looked up from germline, CDR1 is KGHSH and CDR2 is LQKENI. The CDR3 spans 14 residues. The junction had 4 bases not matched to a gene; V was cut back by 4 bases and J by 7 bases. CDR3 DNA: TGTGCCAGCTCACAGCAGGGGGGAAATTCACCCCTCCACTTT. This encodes CASSQQGGNSPLHF.

In DNA, the CDR3 is TGTGCCAGCAGTGAAGGGTCAAGGGGGCTGATTCAGCCCCAGCATTTT. This codes for CASSEGSRGLIQPQHF. The J gene is TRBJ1-5, the V gene TRBV6-1, with 7 bases that match TRBD1. CDR1 and CDR2 from the germline V gene are MNHNS and SASEGT. This CDR3 is 16 amino acids long. The V and J ends lost 1 base and 6 bases, in that order; junction bases with no gene match: 9.

The CDR3 sequence is CASSQGQNLNANTGELFF. The CDR3, as DNA: TGCGCCAGCAGTCAAGGGCAGAACCTCAATGCGAACACCGGGGAGCTGTTTTTT. This chain links TRBV23-1 with TRBJ2-2; unclear D gene. TRBV23-1 is an open reading frame, and its role is uncertain. This CDR3 has 18 residues. V dropped 2 bases and J dropped 0 bases, with 16 bases sitting between them.

This clone was picked up a small number of times. The V gene is TRBV19, the J gene TRBJ1-3; weak D call: TRBD1 (5 bases). V gave up 4 bases and J gave up 4 bases, with 14 bases separating them. This CDR3 has 15 amino acids. Germline V gives CDR1 LNHDA, CDR2 SQIVND (reference sequence). In DNA, the CDR3 is TGTGCCAGTAGTACGTCCGGGGGGACGGGAAACACCATATATTTT. Translation gives CASSTSGGTGNTIYF.

The chain is built from TRBV18 and TRBJ2-1, with a possible D match to TRBD1 (6 bases). Looked up from germline, CDR1 is KGHSH and CDR2 is LQKENI. This CDR3 spans 15 amino acids. V was shortened by 3 bases and J by 9 bases, with 18 bases between the two germline ends. The CDR3 loop is CASSPYLETGIEQFF. As DNA, the CDR3 is TGTGCCAGCTCACCTTATCTGGAAACAGGGATTGAGCAGTTCTTC.